The TCR beta chain under discussion was sequenced for a study of somatic mutations in cytotoxic T cells in rheumatoid arthritis. At the level of the study: Peripheral blood samples of more than 25 ml EDTA were taken from patients directly after diagnosis and before treatment.

V lost 4 bases to trimming and J lost 6 bases; unmatched junction nucleotides: 10. The germline CDR1 and CDR2 sequences are MNHNS and SASEGT. The length of the CDR3 is 15 residues. The method was immunoSEQ multiplex PCR; TCRdb's version includes in-frame clones alone and lacks a portion of them. The sample includes 17,000 or so clones, 70% to 85% of them seen just once. The clonotype comes from an adult with rheumatoid arthritis. The rearrangement links TRBV6-1 to TRBJ2-7; 9 nucleotides align to TRBD1. Material: CD8+ T cells sorted from blood. The CDR3: CASSGDRGLAGEQYF. The CDR3 DNA sequence: TGTGCCAGCAGTGGTGACAGGGGGTTAGCCGGCGAGCAGTACTTC.